This T cell receptor beta chain originates from a study of PD-1 and CTLA-4 blockade in melanoma. This clone was counted a few times. The germline gives CDR1 MNHEY, CDR2 SMNVEV (reference sequence). The CDR3 consists of 14 residues. J lost 0 bases, V lost 6 bases, and 4 bases had no gene match. Profiled with immunoSEQ multiplex PCR; TCRdb holds only in-frame clones, not every one. The sample carries about 15,000 clones, approximately 70% recorded once. The specimen was CD8+ T cells from peripheral blood, collected from a patient given anti-PD-1 treatment. This chain links TRBV27 with TRBJ1-1; TRBD1 aligns across 7 bases. This clonotype was sampled from a human donor with melanoma. CDR3 in DNA: TGTGCCAGCAGCAGGGGACAGATGAACACTGAAGCTTTCTTT. As protein: CASSRGQMNTEAFF.